This TCR beta chain emerged from a study of technical replicates of blood from several donors (dated by TCRdb to between 2016 and 2019). Germline trimming: 6 bases from V, 0 bases from J; junction bases outside gene matches: 2. The germline V gene (reference sequence) yields MNHNY for CDR1 and SVGAGI for CDR2. Its CDR3 holds 14 amino acids, cysteine through phenylalanine. Of all the DNA, just the CDR3 is kept, 42 bases in frame from base 1. Worth noting for this clone: The clone's antigen remains unknown. Base qualities are not recorded, but no much larger clone differs from it by a single base.

Libraries were prepared through the immunoSEQ multiplex PCR assay. TCRdb took this table from immuneACCESS and kept in-frame rearrangements with V and J called. Such tables lack part of the clones; where checked against another copy, unresolved V genes explain under half of the gap, and the rest is unexplained. The sample yields roughly 92,000 clones; approximately 95% were counted once. The ten largest clones add up to about 0.36% of the sample. The rearranged chain carries TRBV6-6 and TRBJ1-5; 7 bases in the middle match TRBD1. Source material: T cells isolated from PBMCs. The source is a human donor in good health. The nucleotide sequence is given as TGTGCCAGCAGACAGGGGACTAGCAATCAGCCCCAGCATTTT. Its translation reads: CASRQGTSNQPQHF.